The 23 T cell receptor beta chains presented below share a single source sample, sequenced in a study of blood T cells in healthy people across ages. Sample-barcoded 5' priming and a J-beta primer mix drove a second PCR of roughly 7 to 11 cycles. From the 5' RACE reads, TCRdb called clonotypes with MiXCR, one entry per CDR3 protein. The table shows hundreds of thousands of distinct CDR3 sequences, with 45% to 50% occurring only once. The material sequenced was blood. All receptors come from a woman aged 55-70 years in good health.

Many counts were recorded for this clonotype. CDR3 in amino acids: CASSLYRFSGGRVTDTQYF. The CDR3 DNA reads as TGTGCCAGCAGTTTATATCGTTTTAGCGGAGGCAGGGTTACAGATACGCAGTATTTT. The chain combines TRBV28 with TRBJ2-3; D may be TRBD2 (6 bases). Germline-derived CDR1 and CDR2 are MDHEN and SYDVKM. V dropped 1 base and J dropped 3 bases, with 23 bases sitting between them. This CDR3 region has 19 residues. Drawing the rest from reference TRBV28 and TRBJ2-3, the complete variable domain is DVKVTQSSRYLVKRTGEKVFLECVQDMDHENMFWYRQDPGLGLRLIYFSYDVKMKEKGDIPEGYSVSREKKERFSLILESASTNQTSMYLCASSLYRFSGGRVTDTQYFGPGTRLTVL.

This clonotype turned up a few times. The chain employs TRBV12-5 and TRBJ2-3, with a tentative D call TRBD1 (5 bases). Per germline, CDR1 LGHNT and CDR2 FRNRAP. V was pared by 3 bases and J by 3 bases, with 10 bases between. CDR3 size: 14 residues. The DNA for the CDR3 is TGTGCTAGTGGTTTAGGACAAAGTACAGATACGCAGTATTTT. Translating gives CASGLGQSTDTQYF.

This clonotype was counted between two and nine times. The chain uses TRBV7-2 and TRBJ1-2; 7 nucleotides line up with TRBD1. CDR1 is SGHTA and CDR2 is FQGNSA in the germline V gene. This CDR3 spans 15 amino acids. Trimming removed 5 bases from V and 0 bases from J; junction bases left unmatched: 6. CDR3 nucleotides: TGTGCCAGCAGCGTATACAGGGGAGCTAACTATGGCTACACCTTC. Translating it yields CASSVYRGANYGYTF.

The chain employs TRBV5-1 and TRBJ2-7, with 7 positions matching TRBD2. The CDR3 length is 15 residues. The J segment lost 5 bases and the V segment lost 5 bases, leaving 13 bases of the junction unmatched. Germline V gives CDR1 SGHRS, CDR2 YFSETQ. The CDR3 reads CASRSLREGRDEQYF. CDR3 nucleotide sequence: TGCGCCAGCAGGTCTTTGAGGGAGGGCCGTGACGAGCAGTACTTC.

This clonotype has only a few counts. The gene calls are TRBV29-1 and TRBJ2-5; possibly TRBD1 for D (5 bases). The CDR3 extends over 13 amino acids. V was trimmed by 4 bases and J by 7 bases, leaving 16 bases between them. From germline, CDR1 is SQVTM and CDR2 ANQGSEA. Here the CDR3 reads CSVAWAVQGTQYF. The CDR3 DNA reads TGCAGCGTTGCGTGGGCGGTTCAGGGGACCCAGTACTTC.

This rearrangement joins TRBV6-2 or TRBV6-3 to TRBJ2-1, with D tentatively TRBD1 (6 bases). Trimming took off 2 bases at V and 6 bases at J, with 14 bases between the two ends. The CDR3 totals 15 residues. Germline-derived CDR1 and CDR2 are MNHEY and SVGEGT. The DNA of the CDR3 is TGTGCCAGCAGTTACCGGGACATGGGTCGCAATGAGCAGTTCTTC. It yields the protein CASSYRDMGRNEQFF.

This chain joins TRBV9 and TRBJ1-6; D perhaps matches TRBD1 (5 bases). CDR3 size: 15 residues. The V end lost 0 bases, the J end lost 8 bases, and 12 bases lay between the germline ends. Germline loops: CDR1 SGDLS, CDR2 YYNGEE. As DNA, the CDR3 is TGTGCCAGCAGCGTAGACGAGACAGTCTATTCACCCCTCCACTTT. This gives the protein CASSVDETVYSPLHF. The variable domain in full, completed from reference TRBV9 and TRBJ1-6, reads DSGVTQTPKHLITATGQRVTLRCSPRSGDLSVYWYQQSLDQGLQFLIQYYNGEERAKGNILERFSAQQFPDLHSELNLSSLELGDSALYFCASSVDETVYSPLHFGNGTRLTVT.

Only a few counts were recorded for this clonotype. V is TRBV7-3 and J is TRBJ2-7; TRBD1 matches 8 bases. This CDR3 region has 14 residues. Germline V gene sequence: CDR1 SGHTA, CDR2 FQGTGA. Trimming removed 5 bases from V and 6 bases from J; junction bases left unmatched: 9. The CDR3 is CASSPTPTGGEQYF. CDR3 in DNA: TGTGCCAGCAGCCCAACCCCCACAGGGGGCGAGCAGTACTTC.

The chain uses TRBV10-3 and TRBJ1-1; possible D gene TRBD1, 5 bases. Trimming stripped 10 bases from V and 7 bases from J, with 25 bases between. Germline values: CDR1 ENHRY, CDR2 SYGVKD. CDR3 length: 15 residues. DNA for the CDR3: TGTGCCACCCGGGATACCGGGGCGCAACCGGTTGAAGCTTTCTTT. It is translated as CATRDTGAQPVEAFF.

This clonotype was seen only a few times. J is TRBJ2-4 and V is TRBV7-9; perhaps TRBD1 as D (5 bases). This CDR3 is 13 amino acids long. The germline CDR1 and CDR2 sequences are SEHNR and FQNEAQ (reference sequence). Trimming cost V 1 base and J 6 bases, with 7 bases left between them. The CDR3 is CASSLDQGNIQYF. The CDR3 DNA reads as TGTGCCAGCAGCTTAGATCAGGGAAACATTCAGTACTTC.

The J gene is TRBJ2-3, the V gene TRBV7-2; 7 bases match TRBD2. Trimming at V came to 5 bases and at J to 5 bases, leaving 7 bases not matched to a gene. CDR1 is SGHTA and CDR2 is FQGNSA in the germline V gene. The CDR3 runs 14 residues. CDR3 region: CASSERLAGDTQYF. As DNA, the CDR3 is TGTGCCAGCAGCGAAAGACTAGCTGGAGATACGCAGTATTTT.

This sequence joins TRBV7-9 and TRBJ1-2, with 9 bases identical to TRBD1. V was pared by 5 bases and J by 8 bases, with 9 bases of the junction left unmatched. Per germline, CDR1 SEHNR and CDR2 FQNEAQ (reference sequence). This CDR3 is 14 amino acids long. The CDR3 reads CASSPKGQGNGYTF. As DNA, the CDR3 is TGTGCCAGCAGCCCGAAGGGACAGGGAAACGGCTACACCTTC.

The chain uses TRBV20-1 and TRBJ1-1; weak D call: TRBD1 (5 bases). The CDR3 contains 12 residues. CDR1 is DFQATT, CDR2 SNEGSKA, per germline (reference sequence). The CDR3 bases are TGCAATCCTCACCAGGGCCTATCTGAAGCTTTCTTT. It codes for CNPHQGLSEAFF.

This clonotype was seen a handful of times. The chain uses TRBV5-1 and TRBJ2-5; D gene uncertain. In germline, CDR1 is SGHRS, CDR2 YFSETQ. The CDR3 length is 14 residues. V was clipped by 5 bases and J by 3 bases, with 14 bases between them. CDR3 in amino acids: CASSPTGQEETQYF. CDR3 DNA sequence: TGCGCCAGCAGTCCTACCGGCCAGGAAGAGACCCAGTACTTC.

The CDR3 coding sequence is TGCGCCAGCAGCCAAGTAAGGGGCATCTCGAGCGAGCAGTACTTC. It translates to CASSQVRGISSEQYF. The rearrangement links TRBV4-3 to TRBJ2-5; D perhaps matches TRBD1 (5 bases). The tail of the sequence fits TRBJ2-7 better, so the J call may be wrong. Germline values: CDR1 LGHNA, CDR2 YSLEER. The CDR3 spans 15 residues.

This CDR3 is CASSRGTSGRSYEQYF. The CDR3 DNA is TGTGCCAGCAGCCGAGGTACTAGCGGGAGGTCCTACGAGCAGTACTTC. The rearrangement uses TRBV5-5 and TRBJ2-7; TRBD2 agrees at 12 bases. This CDR3 spans 16 amino acids. Germline CDR1 reads SGHKS; CDR2 reads YYEKEE (reference sequence). V was pared by 4 bases and J by 1 base, with 6 bases of the junction left unmatched. The full variable domain, with the rest looked up from reference TRBV5-5 and TRBJ2-7, is DAGVTQSPTHLIKTRGQQVTLRCSPISGHKSVSWYQQVLGQGPQFIFQYYEKEERGRGNFPDRFSARQFPNYSSELNVNALLLGDSALYLCASSRGTSGRSYEQYFGPGTRLTVT.

The J gene is TRBJ2-7, the V gene TRBV19; D ambiguous. Germline V gene lookup returns CDR1 LNHDA and CDR2 SQIVND (reference sequence). V dropped 5 bases and J dropped 7 bases, with 12 bases sitting between them. There are 12 residues in the CDR3. The CDR3 nucleotides read TGTGCCAGTAGTCTTCGCCTCGGGGAGCAGTACTTC. Encoded protein: CASSLRLGEQYF.

There are a few counts of this clonotype. This chain links TRBV6-5 with TRBJ2-7; 7 bases line up with TRBD2. This CDR3 contains 15 residues. Trimming removed 0 bases from V and 6 bases from J; junction bases left unmatched: 8. Germline-derived CDR1 and CDR2 are MNHEY and SVGAGI. CDR3 nucleotides: TGTGCCAGCAGTTACTCGAGTCTAGCGGATACCGAGCAGTACTTC. Protein sequence: CASSYSSLADTEQYF.

This clonotype has only a few counts. This chain links TRBV7-9 with TRBJ2-7; no definite D call. From germline, CDR1 is SEHNR and CDR2 FQNEAQ (reference sequence). V was clipped by 4 bases and J by 0 bases, with 10 bases between them. The CDR3 has 14 residues. The CDR3 DNA reads TGTGCCAGCAGCTGGATTGAAACCTCCTACGAGCAGTACTTC. As protein: CASSWIETSYEQYF.

The rearrangement links TRBV24-1 to TRBJ2-1, with D unresolved. The germline V gene encodes CDR1 KGHDR and CDR2 SFDVKD. The CDR3 runs to 15 residues. V was pared by 3 bases and J by 10 bases, with 18 bases between. CDR3 residues: CATSDPRTKRMEQFF. CDR3 bases: TGTGCCACCAGTGATCCGAGGACCAAACGGATGGAGCAGTTCTTC.

J is TRBJ2-7 and V is TRBV7-2; tentative D call: TRBD2 (6 bases). The CDR3 runs 14 residues. V lost 5 bases and J 4 bases, leaving 15 bases between the germline ends. Per the germline V gene, CDR1 is SGHTA and CDR2 is FQGNSA. The CDR3 nucleotides are TGTGCCAGCAGCGTGAGGGACTCCTCATACGAGCAGTACTTC. Translation gives CASSVRDSSYEQYF.

The rearrangement uses TRBV5-5 and TRBJ1-1; D may be TRBD1 (5 bases). CDR3 size: 15 residues. Germline CDR1 and CDR2: SGHKS and YYEKEE (reference sequence). Trimming removed 3 bases from V and 1 base from J, with 13 bases in between. The CDR3 region has the DNA TGTGCCAGCAGCTGGGACCCCACAGAGAACACTGAAGCTTTCTTT. It yields the protein CASSWDPTENTEAFF. Supplemented by reference TRBV5-5 and TRBJ1-1, the full variable domain reads DAGVTQSPTHLIKTRGQQVTLRCSPISGHKSVSWYQQVLGQGPQFIFQYYEKEERGRGNFPDRFSARQFPNYSSELNVNALLLGDSALYLCASSWDPTENTEAFFGQGTRLTVV.

Ten or more counts support this clonotype. This rearrangement joins TRBV20-1 to TRBJ1-2; D remains unclear. Germline CDR1 and CDR2: DFQATT and SNEGSKA (reference sequence). The CDR3 has 13 residues. The germline V and J ends were trimmed by 6 bases and 5 bases, with 16 bases remaining between them. The CDR3 spells CSAPSGLGYGYTF. The CDR3 DNA reads TGCAGTGCCCCCTCGGGCCTCGGGTATGGCTACACCTTC.